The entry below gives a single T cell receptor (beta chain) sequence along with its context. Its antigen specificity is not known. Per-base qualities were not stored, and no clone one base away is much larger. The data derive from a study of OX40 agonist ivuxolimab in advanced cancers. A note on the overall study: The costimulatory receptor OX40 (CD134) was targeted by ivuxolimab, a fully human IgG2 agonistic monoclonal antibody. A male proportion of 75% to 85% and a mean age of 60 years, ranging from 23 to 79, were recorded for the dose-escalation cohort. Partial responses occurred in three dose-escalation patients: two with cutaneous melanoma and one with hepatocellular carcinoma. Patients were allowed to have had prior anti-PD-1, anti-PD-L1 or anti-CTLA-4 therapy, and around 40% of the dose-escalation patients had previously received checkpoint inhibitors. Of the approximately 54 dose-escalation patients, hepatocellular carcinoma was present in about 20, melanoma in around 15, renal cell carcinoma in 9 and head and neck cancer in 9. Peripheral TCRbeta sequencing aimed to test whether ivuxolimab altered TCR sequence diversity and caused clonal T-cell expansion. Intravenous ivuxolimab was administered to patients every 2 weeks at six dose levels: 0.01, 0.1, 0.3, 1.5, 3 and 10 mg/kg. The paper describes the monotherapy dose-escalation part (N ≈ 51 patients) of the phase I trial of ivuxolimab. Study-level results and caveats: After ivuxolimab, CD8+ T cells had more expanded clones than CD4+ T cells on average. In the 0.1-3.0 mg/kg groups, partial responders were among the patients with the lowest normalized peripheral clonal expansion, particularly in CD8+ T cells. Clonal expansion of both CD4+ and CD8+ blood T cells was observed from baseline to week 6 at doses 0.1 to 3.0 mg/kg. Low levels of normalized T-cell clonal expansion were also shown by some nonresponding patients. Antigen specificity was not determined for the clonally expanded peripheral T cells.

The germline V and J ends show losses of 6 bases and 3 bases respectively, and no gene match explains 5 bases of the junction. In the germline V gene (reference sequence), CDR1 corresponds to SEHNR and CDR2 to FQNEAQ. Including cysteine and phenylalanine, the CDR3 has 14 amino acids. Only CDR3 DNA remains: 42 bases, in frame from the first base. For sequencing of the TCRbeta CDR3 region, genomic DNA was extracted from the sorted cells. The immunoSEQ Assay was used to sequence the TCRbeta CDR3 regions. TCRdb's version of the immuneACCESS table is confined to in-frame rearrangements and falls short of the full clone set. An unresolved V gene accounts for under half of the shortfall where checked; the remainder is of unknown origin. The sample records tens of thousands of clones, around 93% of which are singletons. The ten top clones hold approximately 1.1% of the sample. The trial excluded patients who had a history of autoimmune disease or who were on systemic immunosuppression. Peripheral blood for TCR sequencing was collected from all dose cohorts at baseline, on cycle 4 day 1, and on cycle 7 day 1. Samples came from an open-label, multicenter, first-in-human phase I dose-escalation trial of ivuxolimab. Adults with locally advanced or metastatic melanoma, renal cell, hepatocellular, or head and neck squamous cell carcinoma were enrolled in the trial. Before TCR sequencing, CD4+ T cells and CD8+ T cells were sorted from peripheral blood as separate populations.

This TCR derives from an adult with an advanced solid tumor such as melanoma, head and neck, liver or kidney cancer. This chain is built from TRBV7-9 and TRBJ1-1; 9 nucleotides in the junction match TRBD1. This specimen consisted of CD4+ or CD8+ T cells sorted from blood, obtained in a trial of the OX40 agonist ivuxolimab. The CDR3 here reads CASSIQGADTEAFF. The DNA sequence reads TGTGCCAGCAGTATACAGGGGGCCGACACTGAAGCTTTCTTT.